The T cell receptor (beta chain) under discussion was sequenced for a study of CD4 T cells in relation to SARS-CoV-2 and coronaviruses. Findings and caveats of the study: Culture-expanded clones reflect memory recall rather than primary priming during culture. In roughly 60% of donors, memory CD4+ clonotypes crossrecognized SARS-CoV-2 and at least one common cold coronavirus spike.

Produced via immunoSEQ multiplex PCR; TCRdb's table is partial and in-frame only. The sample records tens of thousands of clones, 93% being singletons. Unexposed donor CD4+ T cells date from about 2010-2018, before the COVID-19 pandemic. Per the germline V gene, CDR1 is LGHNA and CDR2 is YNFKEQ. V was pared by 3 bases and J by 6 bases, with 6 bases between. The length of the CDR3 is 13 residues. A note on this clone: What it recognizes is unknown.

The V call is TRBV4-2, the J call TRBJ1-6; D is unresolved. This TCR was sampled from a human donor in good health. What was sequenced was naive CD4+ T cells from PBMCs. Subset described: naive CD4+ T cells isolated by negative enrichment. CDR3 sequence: CASSQALNSPLHF. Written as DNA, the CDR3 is TGTGCCAGCAGCCAGGCGCTTAATTCACCCCTCCACTTT.